This T cell receptor (beta chain) was recorded in a study of human CD8 memory T cell subsets. The CDR3 is 15 residues long. In germline, CDR1 is SSHAT, CDR2 FNYEAQ (reference sequence). In each subset, RNA was taken from duplicate vials, each of 150,000 sorted CD8+ T cells. This clonotype shows up as medium-sized by frequency. Libraries of TCR beta chains were produced by 5' RACE (UMI-labeled). TCRdb reprocessed the 5' RACE reads and reports one entry per CDR3 protein, with no DNA. Its table lists around 20,000 distinct CDR3 sequences. The TCR sequence derives from a human donor in good health. The material sequenced was CD8+ T cells from PBMCs. This chain links TRBV7-7 with TRBJ2-2; TCRdb proposes TRBD1, but this gene call is untestable without DNA. CDR3 sequence: CASSPGTENTGELFF.